These 8 T cell receptor beta chains were all obtained from the same sample, sequenced in a study of regulatory T cells in long-lasting Graves disease (dated by TCRdb to the early 2020s). This specimen's time point label, interpreted: persistent/refractory GD, antithyroid drugs over 5 years with positive TRAb. RNA was extracted from PBMCs in TRIzol for both TCR sequencing and RNA sequencing. Library method: multiplex PCR. Sequenced on an Illumina HiSeq 4000. To build TCR beta libraries, CDR3 regions were amplified by Arm-PCR using iRepertoire HTBI primers. TCRdb reprocessed the public reads (quality trimming at Q25 with fastp, clone calling with MiXCR) and kept in-frame beta chains. Rows matching on CDR3 protein sequence are summarized as one entry with the most common DNA and genes. This sample lists 500,000 to 700,000 distinct CDR3 sequences; about 30% were detected once. Together, the top ten hold roughly 41% of the sample.

Here the sequenced sample was peripheral blood mononuclear cells (PBMCs), taken when the disease was refractory, from a patient treated with antithyroid drugs. These receptors were collected from a female donor with Graves disease.

The chain uses TRBV6-4 and TRBJ2-7, with D possibly matching TRBD2 (7 bases). V lost 5 bases and J lost 6, with 23 bases in between. The germline V gene encodes CDR1 MRHNA and CDR2 SNTAGT. The CDR3 spans 16 residues. CDR3 in DNA: TGTGCCAGCAGTTACGGGGGCGAGCGGGATTTAACCGAGCAGTACTTC. Encoded protein: CASSYGGERDLTEQYF.

The genes are TRBV5-1 and TRBJ1-5; TRBD1 might be the D (5 bases). Germline CDR1 reads SGHRS; CDR2 reads YFSETQ. V lost 4 bases and J lost 3, with 14 bases in between. The CDR3 loop spans 15 amino acids. CDR3 sequence: CASSPAGGTNQPQHF. The CDR3 DNA is TGCGCCAGCAGCCCGGCGGGGGGGACCAATCAGCCCCAGCATTTT.

The chain recombines TRBV5-1 with TRBJ2-7; 8 bases line up with TRBD1. The V gene end was trimmed by 4 bases and the J gene end by 2 bases; junction bases not matched to a gene: 2. CDR3 length: 13 residues. Germline V lookup: CDR1 SGHRS, CDR2 YFSETQ. CDR3 protein: CASSAQGAYEQYF. The CDR3 nucleotides are TGCGCCAGCAGCGCACAGGGGGCCTACGAGCAGTACTTC.

This chain uses TRBV19 with TRBJ2-5, with TRBD2 matching 8 bases. Germline V gene data show CDR1 as LNHDA and CDR2 as SQIVND (reference sequence). V lost 5 bases to trimming and J lost 3 bases; unmatched junction nucleotides: 2. The CDR3 has 13 residues. CDR3 nucleotide sequence: TGTGCCAGTAGTGCGGGACTAGAAGAGACCCAGTACTTC. Translation: CASSAGLEETQYF.

This rearrangement joins TRBV30 to TRBJ1-1; the match to TRBD1 covers 7 bases. The CDR3 runs 13 residues. The J segment lost 7 bases and the V segment lost 3 bases, leaving 8 bases of the junction unmatched. Germline CDR1 and CDR2: GTSNPN and SVGIG (reference sequence). The CDR3 is CAWSRGGRDEAFF. CDR3 nucleotides: TGTGCCTGGAGCAGGGGGGGCAGGGATGAAGCTTTCTTT.

V and J are TRBV19 and TRBJ1-1, with 9 nucleotides matching TRBD1. J gave up 5 bases and V 6 bases, and 13 bases lay outside the gene matches. The CDR3 has 16 amino acids. Germline assignment: CDR1 LNHDA and CDR2 SQIVND (reference sequence). CDR3 nucleotides: TGTGCCAGTAGCCCCAGTCCGGGGACAGGGCGGACTGAAGCTTTCTTT. Translated: CASSPSPGTGRTEAFF. Looking up the rest from reference TRBV19 and TRBJ1-1 gives the full variable domain: DGGITQSPKYLFRKEGQNVTLSCEQNLNHDAMYWYRQDPGQGLRLIYYSQIVNDFQKGDIAEGYSVSREKKESFPLTVTSAQKNPTAFYLCASSPSPGTGRTEAFFGQGTRLTVV.

In its sample, this clonotype was seen a few times. This chain links TRBV7-3 with TRBJ2-6, with D unresolved. CDR3 size: 16 residues. V was trimmed by 0 bases and J by 0 bases, leaving 6 bases between them. Germline values: CDR1 SGHTA, CDR2 FQGTGA. The CDR3 loop is CASSLTAASGANVLTF. The CDR3 bases are TGTGCCAGCAGCTTAACGGCGGCCTCTGGGGCCAACGTCCTGACTTTC. The variable domain in full, completed from reference TRBV7-3 and TRBJ2-6, reads GAGVSQTPSNKVTEKGKYVELRCDPISGHTALYWYRQSLGQGPEFLIYFQGTGAADDSGLPNDRFFAVRPEGSVSTLKIQRTERGDSAVYLCASSLTAASGANVLTFGAGSRLTVL.

Only a few counts were recorded for this clonotype. V and J are TRBV29-1 and TRBJ1-5, with D maybe TRBD1 (5 bases). This CDR3 contains 14 residues. The V end lost 6 bases, the J end lost 1 base, and 13 bases lay between the germline ends. Germline-derived CDR1 and CDR2 are SQVTM and ANQGSEA. CDR3 region: CSVHSGQSNQPQHF. The CDR3 region has the DNA TGCAGCGTCCACTCGGGGCAGAGCAATCAGCCCCAGCATTTT. The full variable domain, completed using reference TRBV29-1 and TRBJ1-5, is SAVISQKPSRDICQRGTSLTIQCQVDSQVTMMFWYRQQPGQSLTLIATANQGSEATYESGFVIDKFPISRPNLTFSTLTVSNMSPEDSSIYLCSVHSGQSNQPQHFGDGTRLSIL.